The 14 T cell receptor beta chains below all came from one sample that was sequenced in a study of vaccination effects on CD4 cells after COVID-19. This table comes from immunoSEQ multiplex PCR, and its TCRdb copy is limited to in-frame clones, with some not included. The repertoire holds nearly 45,000 clones, with more than 65% as singletons. Upon completion of about eleven days in culture, CD4+ T cells were isolated. Two-dose BNT162b2 or mRNA-1273 vaccination was given to participants. These TCRs' antigens remain unknown. Here the sequenced sample was CD4+ T cells from PBMCs cultured without peptide, taken after COVID-19 vaccination. The receptors stem from a human donor who received a COVID-19 vaccine.

The chain joins TRBV5-1 to TRBJ2-1; TRBD2 agrees at 7 bases. The length of the CDR3 is 14 residues. In germline, CDR1 is SGHRS, CDR2 YFSETQ. V was pared by 4 bases and J by 7 bases, with 8 bases of the junction left unmatched. This chain's CDR3 is CASSSGDPWNEQFF. In DNA form, the CDR3 reads TGCGCCAGCAGCAGCGGGGATCCCTGGAATGAGCAGTTCTTC. Looking up the rest from reference TRBV5-1 and TRBJ2-1 gives the full variable domain: KAGVTQTPRYLIKTRGQQVTLSCSPISGHRSVSWYQQTPGQGLQFLFEYFSETQRNKGNFPGRFSGRQFSNSRSEMNVSTLELGDSALYLCASSSGDPWNEQFFGPGTRLTVL.

As DNA, the CDR3 is TGCGCCAGCAGTGAGTCAAGCGGGGGGGCCTTAGATACGCAGTATTTT. Its translation: CASSESSGGALDTQYF. V is TRBV10-1 and J is TRBJ2-3; 10 nucleotides align to TRBD2. The trim removed 0 bases at V and 5 bases at J, leaving 5 bases unmatched. The CDR3 is made up of 16 amino acids. Germline CDR1 reads WNHNN; CDR2 reads SYGVQD (reference sequence).

In regard to this clone: One junction end does not reproduce the germline sequence, and a read error may be involved. V gene TRBV10-1 combines with J gene TRBJ1-1; D is undetermined. CDR1 WNHNN and CDR2 SYGVQD come from the germline V gene (reference sequence). This CDR3 is built from 12 residues. As DNA, the CDR3 is TGCGCCAGCAGACCCGGACCGACTCCCCGGGTCTTT. This codes for CASRPGPTPRVF.

The genes are TRBV18 and TRBJ1-2, with 12 positions matching TRBD1. Germline CDR1 reads KGHSH; CDR2 reads LQKENI. This CDR3 comprises 17 residues. Trimming cost V 4 bases and J 7 bases; bases outside gene matches: 13. CDR3 sequence (DNA): TGTGCCAGCTCACTCAATGTCCCGGGACAGGGGGCTCGTGGCTACACCTTC. Translated: CASSLNVPGQGARGYTF.

The chain has TRBV7-8 and TRBJ1-3; D gene ambiguous. The germline V and J ends were trimmed by 4 bases and 1 base, with 14 bases remaining between them. Per the germline V gene, CDR1 is SGHVS and CDR2 is FQNEAQ. The CDR3 loop spans 16 amino acids. The CDR3 loop reads CASSSTLDVSGNTIYF. The CDR3 nucleotides are TGTGCCAGCAGCTCGACGTTAGATGTATCTGGAAACACCATATATTTT.

The rearrangement links TRBV5-1 to TRBJ2-3; a weak D match, TRBD2 (5 bases). The CDR3 extends over 16 amino acids. V gave up 4 bases and J gave up 1 base, with 16 bases separating them. Germline values: CDR1 SGHRS, CDR2 YFSETQ. CDR3 residues: CASSPFNSEGTDTQYF. The CDR3, as DNA: TGCGCCAGCAGCCCGTTTAATAGCGAAGGCACAGATACGCAGTATTTT.

The genes are TRBV5-5 and TRBJ1-5; D may be TRBD1 (6 bases). Between the trimmed V and J ends, which lost 5 bases and 4 bases, there was a span of 19 bases. This CDR3 has 16 residues. The germline CDR1 and CDR2 sequences are SGHKS and YYEKEE (reference sequence). CDR3 residues: CASRAAGVRSNQPQHF. For the CDR3, the DNA is TGTGCCAGCAGGGCTGCAGGGGTACGCTCGAATCAGCCCCAGCATTTT. The whole variable domain, remainder taken from reference TRBV5-5 and TRBJ1-5, is DAGVTQSPTHLIKTRGQQVTLRCSPISGHKSVSWYQQVLGQGPQFIFQYYEKEERGRGNFPDRFSARQFPNYSSELNVNALLLGDSALYLCASRAAGVRSNQPQHFGDGTRLSIL.

This rearrangement joins TRBV3-1 (or the pseudogene TRBV3-2) to TRBJ2-1; TRBD2 matches at 13 bases. From germline, CDR1 is LGHDT and CDR2 YNNKEL (reference sequence). The CDR3 length is 17 residues. V gave up 4 bases and J gave up 0 bases; unmatched junction bases: 3. CDR3 region: CASSPGTSGTSYNEQFF. The CDR3 DNA reads as TGTGCCAGCAGCCCAGGGACTAGCGGGACCTCCTACAATGAGCAGTTCTTC.

A note on this clone: Other DNA sequences from this sample encode an identical CDR3 as well. The rearrangement joins TRBV20-1 to TRBJ1-1, with a weak D call TRBD1 (6 bases). CDR3 length: 11 residues. Trimming stripped 2 bases from V and 8 bases from J, with 9 bases between. Looked up from germline, CDR1 is DFQATT and CDR2 is SNEGSKA (reference sequence). The CDR3 sequence: CSARPTGEAFF. The CDR3 DNA reads TGCAGTGCTAGACCAACAGGGGAAGCTTTCTTT.

This chain connects TRBV12-3 or TRBV12-4 to TRBJ2-4, with a weak D call TRBD2 (6 bases). V was clipped by 7 bases and J by 7 bases, with 14 bases between them. The CDR3 length is 13 residues. CDR3 in DNA: TGTGCCAGCATAGCAGCTAGCGAGAACATTCAGTACTTC. Translated: CASIAASENIQYF.

The chain uses TRBV30 and TRBJ1-2; D gene uncertain. The CDR3 is 13 amino acids. Per the germline V gene, CDR1 is GTSNPN and CDR2 is SVGIG (reference sequence). The ends were cut back, 0 bases at V and 8 bases at J, with 13 bases in the middle. The CDR3 region is CAWSVRRTGGYTF. The DNA for the CDR3 is TGTGCCTGGAGTGTACGACGGACGGGAGGCTACACCTTC.

The V and J genes are TRBV19 and TRBJ2-3; 10 nucleotides agree with TRBD2. CDR3 length: 19 residues. V lost 0 bases to trimming and J lost 5 bases; unmatched junction nucleotides: 14. CDR1 is LNHDA and CDR2 is SQIVND in the germline V gene (reference sequence). The CDR3, as DNA: TGTGCCAGTAGTATAGATGGGCTAGCGGGAGACGTCTTTGGAGATACGCAGTATTTT. Translating it yields CASSIDGLAGDVFGDTQYF.

The chain is built from TRBV12-3 or TRBV12-4 and TRBJ2-7; D may be TRBD2 (5 bases). The CDR3 length is 12 residues. The V end was cut by 4 bases, the J end by 4 bases, with 8 bases between. CDR3 sequence: CASSWEIYEQYF. CDR3 DNA: TGTGCCAGCAGTTGGGAGATATACGAGCAGTACTTC.

The chain couples TRBV7-2 to TRBJ2-3; 11 bases are a match to TRBD2. The CDR3 extends over 17 amino acids. V lost 0 bases and J lost 3; bases outside the gene matches: 5. Germline V gene lookup returns CDR1 SGHTA and CDR2 FQGNSA. The CDR3 reads CASSLARASGRTDTQYF. The CDR3 DNA sequence: TGTGCCAGCAGCTTAGCGAGGGCTAGCGGGAGGACAGATACGCAGTATTTT.